The next 22 T cell receptor beta chains were all read from a single sample in a study of beta chain features in type 1 diabetes (dated by TCRdb to 2017 to 2018). The library came from the immunoSEQ multiplex PCR assay. The High Capacity cDNA Reverse Transcription Kit was used to reverse transcribe all of the isolated RNA, meaning that expressed TCRB transcripts were what got sequenced. TCRdb limited this immuneACCESS table to in-frame rearrangements with V and J called. A share of clones is missing; checked studies link under half to unresolved V genes, and the rest is unexplained. Across this sample there are 200,000 to 250,000 clones, with over 8.5% seen only once. Together, the top ten hold about 0.03% of the sample. Sample: naive CD4+ T cells from blood. The intended sense of this specimen's cell subset or site label: true naive CD4+ T cells. These receptors were obtained from a woman between 18 and 29 years old in good health.

Concerning this clone itself: This sample includes further DNA sequences coding for the same CDR3. The rearrangement joins TRBV6-5 to TRBJ1-1; weak D call: TRBD1 (5 bases). The germline CDR1 and CDR2 sequences are MNHEY and SVGAGI. Deletions cut 3 bases from V and 2 bases from J, with 7 bases between. CDR3 length: 13 residues. The CDR3 region is CASSYQGNTEAFF. CDR3 nucleotide sequence: TGTGCCAGCAGTTATCAGGGAAACACTGAAGCTTTCTTT.

The chain is built from TRBV11-2 and TRBJ2-7; TRBD2 agrees at 7 bases. Trimming at V came to 1 base and at J to 7 bases, leaving 13 bases not matched to a gene. CDR1 SGHAT and CDR2 FQNNGV come from the germline V gene. The CDR3 consists of 16 residues. CDR3 nucleotide sequence: TGTGCCAGCAGCTTAGTCGGTAGCTACCAGGGAGGGGAGCAGTACTTC. This gives the protein CASSLVGSYQGGEQYF. Full variable domain (rest looked up from reference TRBV11-2 and TRBJ2-7): EAGVAQSPRYKIIEKRQSVAFWCNPISGHATLYWYQQILGQGPKLLIQFQNNGVVDDSQLPKDRFSAERLKGVDSTLKIQPAKLEDSAVYLCASSLVGSYQGGEQYFGPGTRLTVT.

The table lists this clone with a few counts. The rearrangement links TRBV6-1 to TRBJ2-1; a weak D match, TRBD2 (5 bases). The CDR3 is 14 amino acids. The germline V and J ends were trimmed by 2 bases and 5 bases, with 10 bases remaining between them. From germline, CDR1 is MNHNS and CDR2 SASEGT. This CDR3 reads CASSERAENNEQFF. DNA of the CDR3: TGTGCCAGCAGTGAAAGAGCGGAGAACAATGAGCAGTTCTTC.

The rearrangement joins TRBV6-5 to TRBJ1-5; D may be TRBD1 (5 bases). Germline V CDR1 and CDR2: MNHEY, SVGAGI. This CDR3 contains 13 residues. V lost 7 bases to trimming and J lost 3 bases, with 10 bases between them. CDR3 nucleotide sequence: TGTGCCAGCACAGACAGTCTCAATCAGCCCCAGCATTTT. It is translated as CASTDSLNQPQHF.

There are a few counts of this clone. This chain connects TRBV7-6 to TRBJ1-4; D gene unclear. The ends were cut back, 4 bases at V and 11 bases at J, with 14 bases in the middle. This CDR3 region has 13 residues. Germline CDR1 is SGHVS and CDR2 is FNYEAQ. This chain's CDR3 is CASSSLEGRKLFF. Written as DNA, the CDR3 is TGTGCCAGCAGCTCCCTCGAGGGTCGTAAACTGTTTTTT.

This chain connects TRBV9 to TRBJ2-1; 7 bases map to TRBD2. From germline, CDR1 is SGDLS and CDR2 YYNGEE. The junction had 5 bases not matched to a gene; V was cut back by 0 bases and J by 2 bases. The CDR3 contains 16 residues. Here the CDR3 reads CASSVVTAGAYNEQFF. CDR3 coding DNA: TGTGCCAGCAGCGTAGTAACGGCGGGAGCCTACAATGAGCAGTTCTTC.

The chain recombines TRBV18 with TRBJ1-1; weak D call: TRBD1 (5 bases). This CDR3 comprises 14 residues. Germline V gene sequence: CDR1 KGHSH, CDR2 LQKENI. V was clipped by 8 bases and J by 3 bases, with 16 bases between them. CDR3 sequence (DNA): TGTGCCAGCGCCGAACTTACAGGAGACACTGAAGCTTTCTTT. Translating it yields CASAELTGDTEAFF.

In this sample, this clone turned up a few times. The DNA for the CDR3 is TGTGCCAGTAGTCTAGCGGGAGGGCCGAATGAGCAGTTCTTC. Residues: CASSLAGGPNEQFF. The chain carries TRBV19 and TRBJ2-1; 12 nucleotides line up with TRBD2. The germline gives CDR1 LNHDA, CDR2 SQIVND (reference sequence). This CDR3 comprises 14 residues. The V segment lost 5 bases and the J segment 7 bases; nucleotides outside the gene matches: 3.

There are a few counts of this clone. The V and J genes are TRBV5-1 and TRBJ2-7; perhaps TRBD2 as D (5 bases). Germline V lookup: CDR1 SGHRS, CDR2 YFSETQ. V shed 0 bases and J shed 2 bases, with 15 bases lying between them. CDR3 size: 16 residues. The CDR3 nucleotides read TGCGCCAGCAGCTTGGCCTCCGGCGCGGGTGCCTACGAGCAGTACTTC. This sequence encodes CASSLASGAGAYEQYF.

The rearrangement uses TRBV15 and TRBJ2-2; 8 bases fit TRBD2. This CDR3 comprises 16 residues. Germline CDR1 is LNHNV and CDR2 is YYDKDF (reference sequence). V lost 0 bases, J lost 4 bases, and 4 bases stayed unmatched. DNA of the CDR3: TGTGCCACCAGCAGAGATCCCCGGGAGGGCACCGGGGAGCTGTTTTTT. Encoded protein: CATSRDPREGTGELFF. The full variable domain, its missing parts supplied by reference TRBV15 and TRBJ2-2, is DAMVIQNPRYQVTQFGKPVTLSCSQTLNHNVMYWYQQKSSQAPKLLFHYYDKDFNNEADTPDNFQSRRPNTSFCFLDIRSPGLGDTAMYLCATSRDPREGTGELFFGEGSRLTVL.

This clone was seen a handful of times. The CDR3 DNA reads as TGTGCCAGCAGTTTAATCGGACAGGCCCGGGCAGATACGCAGTATTTT. Protein product: CASSLIGQARADTQYF. The chain combines TRBV27 with TRBJ2-3; TRBD1 matches at 7 bases. J lost 4 bases, V lost 2 bases, and 9 bases had no gene match. The germline V gene encodes CDR1 MNHEY and CDR2 SMNVEV (reference sequence). The CDR3 has 16 amino acids.

This clone appeared a few times. The chain couples TRBV29-1 to TRBJ2-5; a weak D match, TRBD2 (5 bases). CDR1 and CDR2 (germline): SQVTM, ANQGSEA. This CDR3 is 14 amino acids long. Trimming shortened V by 5 bases and J by 3 bases, and 16 bases separated the two germline ends. CDR3 residues: CSVHLRLRKETQYF. The DNA of the CDR3 is TGCAGCGTTCACCTCCGACTAAGGAAAGAGACCCAGTACTTC.

V is TRBV5-1 and J is TRBJ1-2; perhaps TRBD1 as D (5 bases). Trimming cost V 4 bases and J 3 bases, with 13 bases left between them. This CDR3 is 14 amino acids long. CDR1 SGHRS and CDR2 YFSETQ come from the germline V gene. CDR3 bases: TGCGCCAGCAGCCGGAAGACAGAGGACTATGGCTACACCTTC. Its protein product is CASSRKTEDYGYTF.

The genes are TRBV30 and TRBJ2-7, with D possibly TRBD1 on 5 matching bases. Per germline, CDR1 GTSNPN and CDR2 SVGIG (reference sequence). V lost 3 bases and J 2 bases, leaving 11 bases between the germline ends. CDR3 length: 13 amino acids. The CDR3 DNA is TGTGCCTGGAGAGGGGTAGTTGCCTACGAGCAGTACTTC. Its protein is CAWRGVVAYEQYF.

This clone was seen only a few times. The rearrangement uses TRBV9 and TRBJ1-4, with TRBD1 identical over 9 bases. J was trimmed by 8 bases and V by 0 bases; bases with no gene match: 5. The CDR3 covers 15 residues. In germline, CDR1 is SGDLS, CDR2 YYNGEE. CDR3 nucleotide sequence: TGTGCCAGCAGCGTAGCTACGGGGACAGGGGAAAAACTGTTTTTT. As protein: CASSVATGTGEKLFF.

This clone has a handful of counts. The chain joins TRBV5-1 to TRBJ2-7, with 11 bases identical to TRBD2. CDR3 length: 14 residues. Germline V gene sequence: CDR1 SGHRS, CDR2 YFSETQ. J was trimmed by 4 bases and V by 4 bases; bases with no gene match: 4. In DNA, the CDR3 is TGCGCCAGCAGCGACGGGACTAGCGGATACGAGCAGTACTTC. As protein: CASSDGTSGYEQYF.

The chain couples TRBV5-1 to TRBJ2-6; D unclear. CDR1 SGHRS and CDR2 YFSETQ come from the germline V gene. This CDR3 contains 16 residues. Trimming stripped 4 bases from V and 1 base from J, with 12 bases between. CDR3 protein: CASSIDSRSGANVLTF. In nucleotides, the CDR3 is TGCGCCAGCAGCATCGATTCGCGGTCTGGGGCCAACGTCCTGACTTTC. Full variable domain (missing parts from reference TRBV5-1 and TRBJ2-6): KAGVTQTPRYLIKTRGQQVTLSCSPISGHRSVSWYQQTPGQGLQFLFEYFSETQRNKGNFPGRFSGRQFSNSRSEMNVSTLELGDSALYLCASSIDSRSGANVLTFGAGSRLTVL.

This clone came up many times. The chain is built from TRBV2 and TRBJ2-1, with TRBD1 identical over 11 bases. Losses at the gene ends were 9 bases for V and 6 bases for J; bases not matched to a gene: 4. The CDR3 length is 13 residues. CDR1 and CDR2 from the germline V gene are SNHLY and FYNNEI. CDR3 DNA: TGTGCCAGTGCGGGGACAGGGGGCAATGAGCAGTTCTTC. Protein: CASAGTGGNEQFF.

This clone was counted between two and nine times. The chain recombines TRBV19 with TRBJ1-2, with 7 bases fitting TRBD1. The CDR3 length is 17 residues. V shed 3 bases, J shed 4 bases, and the junction held 14 bases outside the gene matches. From germline, CDR1 is LNHDA and CDR2 SQIVND (reference sequence). The chain's CDR3 is CASSIRPGDRAVYGYTF. The CDR3 bases are TGTGCCAGTAGTATCCGACCGGGCGACAGGGCAGTCTATGGCTACACCTTC.

This clone was counted between two and nine times. The gene calls are TRBV5-1 and TRBJ1-4; no definite D call. V was cut by 0 bases and J by 8 bases, with 20 bases left in between. This CDR3 region has 17 residues. Germline CDR1 and CDR2: SGHRS and YFSETQ. The CDR3 region has the DNA TGCGCCAGCAGCTTGGTGCCGCAAGCGGCCCCAAGAGAAAAACTGTTTTTT. Translation gives CASSLVPQAAPREKLFF.

This chain connects TRBV6-1 to TRBJ2-1; TRBD1 might be the D (6 bases). The V end was cut by 6 bases, the J end by 11 bases, with 20 bases between. The germline V gene encodes CDR1 MNHNS and CDR2 SASEGT. The CDR3 runs to 14 residues. The CDR3 coding sequence is TGTGCCAGCAGCGAGGGACAAGTTTTGTCCAAGCAGTTCTTC. Protein sequence: CASSEGQVLSKQFF.

This clone came up a few times. The V gene is TRBV30, the J gene TRBJ2-7, with a possible D match to TRBD2 (5 bases). Germline CDR1 is GTSNPN and CDR2 is SVGIG (reference sequence). This CDR3 is 14 amino acids long. V lost 2 bases, J lost 0 bases, and 11 bases lay in between. CDR3 sequence: CAWSFGIHSYEQYF. The CDR3 DNA follows: TGTGCCTGGAGTTTCGGGATCCACTCCTACGAGCAGTACTTC.